This is a list of T cell receptor beta chains from one sample in a study of blood T cells in healthy people across ages. Each CDR3 protein gets one entry after TCRdb re-called the 5' RACE reads with MiXCR. The data show hundreds of thousands of distinct CDR3 sequences, more than 55% seen once. The sequencing input was blood. The receptors shown here come from a man aged 40-49 years in good health. The CDR3 runs from the conserved cysteine through the conserved F or W. A D gene is named only where the DNA matches it firmly. Size tells how often a clone was seen (once, few, many) or the class of an expanded clone, and some rows leave it out.

V gene: TRBV6-5
D gene: NA
J gene: TRBJ2-3
clone size: few
CDR3 DNA: TGTGCCAGCAGTCCTTACGGGGGCACAGATACGCAGTATTTT
CDR3 protein: CASSPYGGTDTQYF

V gene: TRBV20-1
D gene: NA
J gene: TRBJ2-6
clone size: NA
CDR3 DNA: TGCAGTGCTAGAGATGAGGGGGCCAACGTCCTGACTTTC
CDR3 protein: CSARDEGANVLTF

V gene: TRBV6-4
D gene: NA
J gene: TRBJ2-1
clone size: NA
CDR3 DNA: TGTGCCAGCAGACATGAAGTGGGGGGTGAGCAGTTCTTC
CDR3 protein: CASRHEVGGEQFF

V gene: TRBV7-8
D gene: NA
J gene: TRBJ1-5
clone size: many
CDR3 DNA: TGTGCCAGCAGCTTCCGGGGTTCCAATCAGCCCCAGCATTTT
CDR3 protein: CASSFRGSNQPQHF

V gene: TRBV6-6
D gene: NA
J gene: TRBJ1-1
clone size: few
CDR3 DNA: TGTGCCAGCAGTCCCTCGAGGTCTGGTTTGTGGGGCACTGAAGCTTTCTTT
CDR3 protein: CASSPSRSGLWGTEAFF

V gene: TRBV2
D gene: NA
J gene: TRBJ2-7
clone size: NA
CDR3 DNA: TGTGCCAGAAGCCGGGACGGTAACTACGAGCAGTACTTC
CDR3 protein: CARSRDGNYEQYF

V gene: TRBV6-1
D gene: TRBD1
J gene: TRBJ2-3
clone size: NA
CDR3 DNA: TGTGCCAGCAGGGACAGGGGGGAACGCACAGATACGCAGTATTTT
CDR3 protein: CASRDRGERTDTQYF

V gene: TRBV7-2
D gene: NA
J gene: TRBJ2-1
clone size: NA
CDR3 DNA: TGTGCCAGCAGCGGTTTAGGGGGGCAGTGGGGCAATGAGCAGTTCTTC
CDR3 protein: CASSGLGGQWGNEQFF

V gene: TRBV6-1
D gene: NA
J gene: TRBJ1-4
clone size: NA
CDR3 DNA: TGTGCCAGCAGGGCGACAGTTACTAATGAAAAACTGTTTTTT
CDR3 protein: CASRATVTNEKLFF

V gene: TRBV6-6
D gene: NA
J gene: TRBJ1-5
clone size: NA
CDR3 DNA: TGTGCCAGCAGTTACAGAGGGGGGAACAATCAGCCCCAGCATTTT
CDR3 protein: CASSYRGGNNQPQHF

V gene: TRBV20-1
D gene: NA
J gene: TRBJ2-7
clone size: NA
CDR3 DNA: TGCAGTGCTAGAGATCCTTGGGGGAGCTCCTACGAGCAGTACTTC
CDR3 protein: CSARDPWGSSYEQYF

V gene: TRBV4-1
D gene: TRBD2
J gene: TRBJ2-7
clone size: few
CDR3 DNA: TGCGCCAGCAGCCAAGATATCCTAGCGGGAGACCTCCGTATAAAGCAGTACTTC
CDR3 protein: CASSQDILAGDLRIKQYF

V gene: TRBV7-2
D gene: TRBD2
J gene: TRBJ2-7
clone size: NA
CDR3 DNA: TGTGCCAGCAGCTTAGAGGGGTTAGCGGGAGTCGCCGAGCAGTACTTC
CDR3 protein: CASSLEGLAGVAEQYF

V gene: TRBV9
D gene: NA
J gene: TRBJ2-3
clone size: NA
CDR3 DNA: TGTGCCAGCAGCGTAGGAGAGTATGACACAGATACGCAGTATTTT
CDR3 protein: CASSVGEYDTDTQYF

V gene: TRBV6-1
D gene: NA
J gene: TRBJ1-4
clone size: NA
CDR3 DNA: TGTGCCAGCAGTGAAATGGTTGCAACTAATGAAAAACTGTTTTTT
CDR3 protein: CASSEMVATNEKLFF

V gene: TRBV7-3
D gene: TRBD2
J gene: TRBJ2-1
clone size: NA
CDR3 DNA: TGTGCCAGCAGTCTAGCGGGAGGTTCCGATGAGCAGTTCTTC
CDR3 protein: CASSLAGGSDEQFF

V gene: TRBV4-2
D gene: NA
J gene: TRBJ1-1
clone size: NA
CDR3 DNA: TGTGCCAGCAGCGGACCCGGGACCGGTGAAGCTTTCTTT
CDR3 protein: CASSGPGTGEAFF

V gene: TRBV7-2
D gene: NA
J gene: TRBJ2-3
clone size: few
CDR3 DNA: TGTGCCAGCAGCCCCAACGTTGGCACAGATACGCAGTATTTT
CDR3 protein: CASSPNVGTDTQYF

V gene: TRBV15
D gene: NA
J gene: TRBJ2-1
clone size: NA
CDR3 DNA: TGTGCCACCAGCAGAGATTTAGGGGGATCCTACAATGAGCAGTTCTTC
CDR3 protein: CATSRDLGGSYNEQFF

V gene: TRBV15
D gene: NA
J gene: TRBJ1-1
clone size: once
CDR3 DNA: TGTGCCACCAGGTCCGGGACGACTAACACTGAAGCTTTCTTT
CDR3 protein: CATRSGTTNTEAFF

V gene: TRBV5-1
D gene: NA
J gene: TRBJ2-5
clone size: few
CDR3 DNA: TGCGCCAGCAGCGAAGAAACGGGACTCCAAGAGACCCAGTACTTC
CDR3 protein: CASSEETGLQETQYF

V gene: TRBV4-1
D gene: TRBD1
J gene: TRBJ2-3
clone size: NA
CDR3 DNA: TGCGCCAGCAGCCAAGAGGGGGACAGGGGGACAGATACGCAGTATTTT
CDR3 protein: CASSQEGDRGTDTQYF

V gene: TRBV3-1
D gene: NA
J gene: TRBJ2-7
clone size: once
CDR3 DNA: TGTGCCAGCAGCCAAGGGATGGGTACGTACGAGCAGTACTTC
CDR3 protein: CASSQGMGTYEQYF

V gene: TRBV28
D gene: NA
J gene: TRBJ1-5
clone size: NA
CDR3 DNA: TGTGCCAGCAGTTCCCTCAACCCCGTCGAAGTAGGCAATCAGCCCCAGCATTTT
CDR3 protein: CASSSLNPVEVGNQPQHF

V gene: TRBV6-5
D gene: TRBD1
J gene: TRBJ2-1
clone size: NA
CDR3 DNA: TGTGCCAGCTCCGGGACAGAGTACTACAATGAGCAGTTCTTC
CDR3 protein: CASSGTEYYNEQFF